This T cell receptor (beta chain) stems from a study of kidney transplant recipient with SARS-CoV-2 infection. One entry per CDR3 protein, called by TCRdb with MiXCR from the reads. The table includes under 250,000 distinct CDR3 sequences, under 35% detected once. The CDR3 totals 17 residues. About this clonotype: A much larger clone differs by one base, so this may be a read error.

Sequencing used a blood sample, obtained at baseline and on day 111 from a kidney transplant recipient. The TCR sequence derives from a male patient aged 30 to 40 who had COVID-19 and was a kidney transplant recipient. Some T cells may arise from the graft donor. V usage is TRBV8-2 and J usage is TRBJ2-6; the table gives TRBD1 as D, unverified against the DNA. TRBV8-2 counts as a pseudogene. In DNA, the CDR3 is TGTGGCACGGCCGAGGGGATAACACAAAGTCGGGCCAACGTCCTGACTTTC. Its translation is CGTAEGITQSRANVLTF.